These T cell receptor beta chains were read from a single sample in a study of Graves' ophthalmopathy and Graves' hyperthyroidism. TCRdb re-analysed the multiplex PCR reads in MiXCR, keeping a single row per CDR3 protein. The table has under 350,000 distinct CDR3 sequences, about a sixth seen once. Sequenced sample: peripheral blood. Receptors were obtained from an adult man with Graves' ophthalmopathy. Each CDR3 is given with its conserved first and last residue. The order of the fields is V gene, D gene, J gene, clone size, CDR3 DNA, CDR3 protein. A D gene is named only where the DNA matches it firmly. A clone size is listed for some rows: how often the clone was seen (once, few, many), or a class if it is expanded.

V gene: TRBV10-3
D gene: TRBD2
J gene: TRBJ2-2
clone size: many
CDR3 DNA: TGTGCCATCAGAGCAAATAGCGGGTCGAACACCGGGGAGCTGTTTTTT
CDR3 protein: CAIRANSGSNTGELFF

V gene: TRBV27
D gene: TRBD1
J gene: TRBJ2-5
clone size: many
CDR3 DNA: TGTGCCAGCAGCGCCTTGGACAGGGGGAGGGAGACCCAGTACTTC
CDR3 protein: CASSALDRGRETQYF

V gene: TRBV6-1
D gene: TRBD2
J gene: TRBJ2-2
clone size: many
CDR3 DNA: TGTGCCAGCGGGAGGGGCGGGGAGCTGTTTTTT
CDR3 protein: CASGRGGELFF

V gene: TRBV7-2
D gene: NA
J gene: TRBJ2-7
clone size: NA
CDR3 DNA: TGTGCCAGCAGCCAGGTGGTCTCCTACGAGCAGTACTTC
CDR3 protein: CASSQVVSYEQYF

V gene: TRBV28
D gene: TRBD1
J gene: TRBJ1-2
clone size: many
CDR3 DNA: TGTGCCAGCAGTTTTTCACAGGGGGCCTATGGCTACACCTTC
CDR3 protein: CASSFSQGAYGYTF

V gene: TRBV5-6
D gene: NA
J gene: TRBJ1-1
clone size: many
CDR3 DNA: TGTGCCAGCAGCCAGGGCACCGTGCAAGCTTTCTTT
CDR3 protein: CASSQGTVQAFF

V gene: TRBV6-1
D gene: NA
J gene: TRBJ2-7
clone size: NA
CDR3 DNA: TGTGCCAGCAGGGCAGGTGTCACTCCTTACGAGCAGTACTTC
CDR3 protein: CASRAGVTPYEQYF

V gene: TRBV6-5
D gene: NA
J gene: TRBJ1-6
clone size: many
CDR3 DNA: TGTGCCAGCAGCTCGTGGACCCAAGGGGAGAATTCACCCCTCCACTTT
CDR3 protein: CASSSWTQGENSPLHF

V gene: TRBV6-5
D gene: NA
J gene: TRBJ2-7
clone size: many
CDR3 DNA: TGTGCCAGCAGTTCCTTCCGGCAAGGTCTCTCCTACGAGCAGTACTTC
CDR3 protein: CASSSFRQGLSYEQYF

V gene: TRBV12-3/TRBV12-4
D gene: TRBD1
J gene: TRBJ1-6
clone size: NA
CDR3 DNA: TGTGCCAGCAGCCGCCTTAACAGGGGTGAAAATTCACCCCTCCACTTT
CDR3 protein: CASSRLNRGENSPLHF

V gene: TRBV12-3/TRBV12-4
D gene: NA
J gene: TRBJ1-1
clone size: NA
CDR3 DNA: TGTGCCAGCAGTGAAGTAAGGGTTTCCACTGAAGCTTTCTTT
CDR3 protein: CASSEVRVSTEAFF

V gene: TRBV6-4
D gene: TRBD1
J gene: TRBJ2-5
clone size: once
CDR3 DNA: TGTGCCAGCAGAGACTACAGGGGCGAAGAGACTCAGTACTTC
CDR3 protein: CASRDYRGEETQYF

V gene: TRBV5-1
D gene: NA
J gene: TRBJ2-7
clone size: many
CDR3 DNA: TGCGCCAGCAGCTTAAGCCGTAGCGCCGCCTCCTACGAGCAGTACTTC
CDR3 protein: CASSLSRSAASYEQYF

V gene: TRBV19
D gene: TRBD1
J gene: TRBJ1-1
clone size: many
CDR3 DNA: TGTGCCAGTAGTATAGGTACCGAGGGACAGGCGAACACTGAAGCTTTCTTT
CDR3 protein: CASSIGTEGQANTEAFF

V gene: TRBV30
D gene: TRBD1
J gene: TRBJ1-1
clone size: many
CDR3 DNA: TGTGCCTGGAGTGTGGAGGACAGGGATAACCACAGGTTT
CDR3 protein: CAWSVEDRDNHRF

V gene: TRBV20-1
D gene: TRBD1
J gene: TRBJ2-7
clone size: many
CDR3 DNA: TGCAGTGCAACCCTCCCGGGACAGGCATACGAGCAGTACTTC
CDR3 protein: CSATLPGQAYEQYF

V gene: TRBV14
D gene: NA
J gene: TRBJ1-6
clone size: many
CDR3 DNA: TGTGCCAGCAGCCAGGCCCCCAGGGATCTCCCATCGCCACCCCTCCACTTT
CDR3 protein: CASSQAPRDLPSPPLHF

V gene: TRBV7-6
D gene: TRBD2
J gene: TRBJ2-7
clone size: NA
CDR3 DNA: TGTGCCAGCAGCCCAGGACTAGCGGGAGTCCGGTACTACGAGCAGTACTTC
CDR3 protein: CASSPGLAGVRYYEQYF

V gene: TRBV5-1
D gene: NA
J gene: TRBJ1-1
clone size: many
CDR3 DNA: TGCGCCAGCAGTACAGCAGCGAACACTGAAGCTTTCTTT
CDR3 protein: CASSTAANTEAFF

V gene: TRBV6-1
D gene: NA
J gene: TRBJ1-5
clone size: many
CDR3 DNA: TGTGCCAGCAGTGGTCAGATCAATCAGCCCCAGCATTTT
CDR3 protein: CASSGQINQPQHF

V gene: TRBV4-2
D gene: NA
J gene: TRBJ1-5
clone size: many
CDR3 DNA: TGTGCCAGCAGCCAAGATCTTCGGACCAATCAGCCCCAGCATTTT
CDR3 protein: CASSQDLRTNQPQHF

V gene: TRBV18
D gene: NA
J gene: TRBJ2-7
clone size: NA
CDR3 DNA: TGTGCCAGCTCACCTGGACCGAGCTCCTACGAGCAGTACTTC
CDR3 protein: CASSPGPSSYEQYF

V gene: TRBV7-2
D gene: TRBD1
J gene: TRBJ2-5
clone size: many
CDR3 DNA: TGTGCCAGCAGCGACGGGACAGGGGGGGACTGGGGGGAGACCCAGTACTTC
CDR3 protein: CASSDGTGGDWGETQYF

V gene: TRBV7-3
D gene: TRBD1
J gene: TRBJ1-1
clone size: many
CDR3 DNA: TGTGCCAGCAGCTACCAAGTCCAGGGGGCGTCTGGAATCACTGAAGCTTTCTTT
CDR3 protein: CASSYQVQGASGITEAFF

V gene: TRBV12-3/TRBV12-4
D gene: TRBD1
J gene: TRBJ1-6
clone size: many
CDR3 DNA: TGTGCCAGCAGGCCGCAGGGGGTAGGTGGTTCACCCCTCCACTTT
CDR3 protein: CASRPQGVGGSPLHF

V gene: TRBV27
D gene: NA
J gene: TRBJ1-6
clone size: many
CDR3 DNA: TGTGCCAGCGGATCCGCTCAGGGTCGAAATTCACCCCTCCACTTT
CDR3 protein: CASGSAQGRNSPLHF

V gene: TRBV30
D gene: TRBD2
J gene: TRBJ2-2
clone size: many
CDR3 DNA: TGTGCCGGAGGGACTAGCGGGAGCCCGAACACCGGGGAGCTGTTTTTT
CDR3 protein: CAGGTSGSPNTGELFF

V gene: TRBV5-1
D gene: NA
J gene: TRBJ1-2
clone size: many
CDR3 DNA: TGCGCCAGCAGCTTCCCGGATAACTATGGCTACACCTTC
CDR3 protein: CASSFPDNYGYTF

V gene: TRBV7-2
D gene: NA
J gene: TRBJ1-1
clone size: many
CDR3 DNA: TGTGCCAGCAGCTCACAACGGAACACTGAAGCTTTCTTT
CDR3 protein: CASSSQRNTEAFF

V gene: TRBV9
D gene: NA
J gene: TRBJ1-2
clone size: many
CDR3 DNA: TGTGCCAGCAGCGTAGCTGGGGGCGCCGGCTACACCTTC
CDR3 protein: CASSVAGGAGYTF

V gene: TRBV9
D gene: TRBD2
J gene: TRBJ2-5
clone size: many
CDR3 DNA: TGTGCCAGCAGCTTAAGCCCCCTAACGCGGGGGAGCCAAGAGACCCAGTACTTC
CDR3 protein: CASSLSPLTRGSQETQYF

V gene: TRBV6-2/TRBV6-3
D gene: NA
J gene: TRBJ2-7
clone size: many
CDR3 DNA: TGTGCCAGCAGTTACTCGAGGATATTGGGGGCCGAGCAGTACTTC
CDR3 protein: CASSYSRILGAEQYF

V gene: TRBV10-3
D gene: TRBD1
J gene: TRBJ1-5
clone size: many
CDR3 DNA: TGTGCCATCGCAGGGGGCCGCAATCAGCCCCAGCATTTT
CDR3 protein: CAIAGGRNQPQHF

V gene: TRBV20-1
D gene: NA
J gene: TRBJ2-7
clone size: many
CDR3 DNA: TGCAGTGCTAGAGATAGGACGGGGGCCTTAGGAGAGCAGTACTTC
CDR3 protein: CSARDRTGALGEQYF

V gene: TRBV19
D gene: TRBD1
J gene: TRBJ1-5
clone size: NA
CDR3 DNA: TGTGCCAGTAGTATCGACAGGGGTGATCAGCCCCAGCATTTT
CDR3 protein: CASSIDRGDQPQHF

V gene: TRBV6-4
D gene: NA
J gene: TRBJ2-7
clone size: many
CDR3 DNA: TGTGCCAGCAGTAGTGCTCCGGGCCTATCTTCGCAGGGAGGCGAGCAGTACTTC
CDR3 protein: CASSSAPGLSSQGGEQYF

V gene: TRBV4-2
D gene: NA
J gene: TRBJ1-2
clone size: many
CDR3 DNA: TGTGCCAGCAGCCCGCACGGTCTCTTAAACGGCTACACCTTC
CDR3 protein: CASSPHGLLNGYTF

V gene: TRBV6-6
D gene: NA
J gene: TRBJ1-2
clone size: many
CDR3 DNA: TGTGCCAGCAGTTACTCCTACACCTTC
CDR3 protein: CASSYSYTF

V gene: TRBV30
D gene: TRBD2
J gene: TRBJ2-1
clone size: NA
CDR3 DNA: TGTGCCTGGGGGACTAGCGGGAGGGGCTACAATGAGCAGTTCTTC
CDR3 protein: CAWGTSGRGYNEQFF

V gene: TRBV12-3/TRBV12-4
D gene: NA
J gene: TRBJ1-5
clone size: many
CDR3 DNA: TGTGCCAGCAGTTTTGACAGGCACAATCAGCCCCAGCATTTT
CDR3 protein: CASSFDRHNQPQHF

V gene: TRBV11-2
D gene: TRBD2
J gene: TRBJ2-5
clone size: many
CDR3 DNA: TGTGCCAGCAGCAACGGGACTAGCGGACAAGAGACCCAGTACTTC
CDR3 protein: CASSNGTSGQETQYF

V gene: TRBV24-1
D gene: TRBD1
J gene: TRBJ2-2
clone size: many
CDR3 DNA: TGTGCCACCAGTGATGCGCTGCAGGGGGCAACCGGGGAGCTGTTTTTT
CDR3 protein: CATSDALQGATGELFF

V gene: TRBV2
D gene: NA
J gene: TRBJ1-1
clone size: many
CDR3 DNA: TGTGCCAGCAGTAAGCCTCCGGGGAACACTGAAGCTTTCTTT
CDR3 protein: CASSKPPGNTEAFF

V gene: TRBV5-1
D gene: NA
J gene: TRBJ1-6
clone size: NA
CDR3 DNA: TGCGCCAGCTGCTTGGAGGCTAATTCACCCCTCCACTTT
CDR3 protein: CASCLEANSPLHF

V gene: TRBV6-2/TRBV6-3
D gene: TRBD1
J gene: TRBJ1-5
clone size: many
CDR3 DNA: TGTGCCAGCAGGGAACGGGACAGGGATAGCAATCAGCCCCAGCATTTT
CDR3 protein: CASRERDRDSNQPQHF

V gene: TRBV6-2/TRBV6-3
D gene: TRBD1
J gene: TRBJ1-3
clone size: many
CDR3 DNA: TGTGCCAGCAGTTACTCGACTGGACAGGGGGCTTATGGAAACACCATATATTTT
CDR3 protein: CASSYSTGQGAYGNTIYF

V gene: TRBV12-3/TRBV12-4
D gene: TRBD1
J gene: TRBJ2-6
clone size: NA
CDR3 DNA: TGTGCCAGCAGGGGGACAGGGCTCTCTGGGGCCAACGTCCTGACTTTC
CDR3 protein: CASRGTGLSGANVLTF

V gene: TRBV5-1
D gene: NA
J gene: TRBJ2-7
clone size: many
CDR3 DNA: TGCGCCAGCAGGCCCGAGGACTACTACGAGCAGTACTTC
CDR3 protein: CASRPEDYYEQYF

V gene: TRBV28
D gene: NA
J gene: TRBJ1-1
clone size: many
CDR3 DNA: TGTGCCAGCAGTCAACCCGGAGGAAAGAACACTGAAGCTTTCTTT
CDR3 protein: CASSQPGGKNTEAFF

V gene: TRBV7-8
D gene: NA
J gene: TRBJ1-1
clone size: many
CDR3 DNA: TGTGCCAGCAGCACTAGACAGAATGAAGCTTTCTTT
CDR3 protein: CASSTRQNEAFF

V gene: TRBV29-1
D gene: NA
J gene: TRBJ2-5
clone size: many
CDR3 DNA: TGCAGCGTTTCGACAGGCCAAGAGACCCAGTACTTC
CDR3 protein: CSVSTGQETQYF

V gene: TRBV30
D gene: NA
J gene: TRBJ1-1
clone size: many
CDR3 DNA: TGTGCCTGGACCCCGGGGGGGACTGAAGCTTTCTTT
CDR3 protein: CAWTPGGTEAFF

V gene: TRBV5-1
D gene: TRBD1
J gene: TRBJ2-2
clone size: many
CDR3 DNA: TGCGCCAGCAGCGGGACAGAGAACACCGGGGAGCTGTTTTTT
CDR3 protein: CASSGTENTGELFF

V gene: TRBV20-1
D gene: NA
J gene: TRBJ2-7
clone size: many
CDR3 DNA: TGCAGTGCTAGTCACGAGCTCGGCGAGCAGTACTTC
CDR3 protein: CSASHELGEQYF

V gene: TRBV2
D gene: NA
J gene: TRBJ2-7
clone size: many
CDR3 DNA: TGTGCCAGCGGGGGACTTAACGAGCAGTACTTC
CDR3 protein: CASGGLNEQYF